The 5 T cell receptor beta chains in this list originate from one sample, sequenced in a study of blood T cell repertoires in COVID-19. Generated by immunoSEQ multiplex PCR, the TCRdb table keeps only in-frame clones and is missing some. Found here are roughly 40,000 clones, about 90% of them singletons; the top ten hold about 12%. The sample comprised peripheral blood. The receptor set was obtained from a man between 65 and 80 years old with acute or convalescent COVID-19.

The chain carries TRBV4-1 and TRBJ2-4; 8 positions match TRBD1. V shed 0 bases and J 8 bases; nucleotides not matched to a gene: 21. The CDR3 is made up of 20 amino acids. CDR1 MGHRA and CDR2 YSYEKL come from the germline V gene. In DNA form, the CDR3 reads TGCGCCAGCAGCCAAGATCCCCACCAACCTTCGCAGGGGGCCGTGGACATTCAGTACTTC. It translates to CASSQDPHQPSQGAVDIQYF.

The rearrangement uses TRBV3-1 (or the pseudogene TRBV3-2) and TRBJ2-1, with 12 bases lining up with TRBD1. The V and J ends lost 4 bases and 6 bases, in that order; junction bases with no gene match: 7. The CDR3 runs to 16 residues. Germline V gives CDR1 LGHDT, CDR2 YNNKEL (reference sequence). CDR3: CASSRRDRGLGNEQFF. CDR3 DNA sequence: TGTGCCAGCAGCCGACGGGACAGGGGGCTTGGCAATGAGCAGTTCTTC.

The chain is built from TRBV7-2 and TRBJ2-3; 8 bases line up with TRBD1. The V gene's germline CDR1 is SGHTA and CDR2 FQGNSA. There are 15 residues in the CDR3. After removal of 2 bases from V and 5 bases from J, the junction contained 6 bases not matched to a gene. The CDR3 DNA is TGTGCCAGCAGCTTACCGGGACAGGCACGAGATACGCAGTATTTT. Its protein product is CASSLPGQARDTQYF. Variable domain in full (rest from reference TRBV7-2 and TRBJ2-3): GAGVSQSPSNKVTEKGKDVELRCDPISGHTALYWYRQSLGQGLEFLIYFQGNSAPDKSGLPSDRFSAERTGGSVSTLTIQRTQQEDSAVYLCASSLPGQARDTQYFGPGTRLTVL.

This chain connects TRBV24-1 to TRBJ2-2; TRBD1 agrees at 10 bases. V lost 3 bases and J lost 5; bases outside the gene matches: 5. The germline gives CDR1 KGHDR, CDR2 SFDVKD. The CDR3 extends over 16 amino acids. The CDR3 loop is CATSDPGQGRTGELFF. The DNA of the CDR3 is TGTGCCACCAGTGATCCGGGACAGGGGCGTACCGGGGAGCTGTTTTTT.

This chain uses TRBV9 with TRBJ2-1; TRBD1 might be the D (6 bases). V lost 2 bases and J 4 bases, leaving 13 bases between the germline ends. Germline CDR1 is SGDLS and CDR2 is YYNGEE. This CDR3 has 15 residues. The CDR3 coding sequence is TGTGCCAGCAGCGTTGAGACGGGACAATACAATGAGCAGTTCTTC. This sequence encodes CASSVETGQYNEQFF.